Shown below are 26 T cell receptor beta chains from a single sample sequenced in a study of cytomegalovirus exposure and HLA in healthy donors. The PCR employed 60 Vbeta primers together with 13 Jbeta primers. TCRdb's table, derived via immunoSEQ multiplex PCR, lists solely in-frame clones and lacks some. The sample shows 150,000 or so clones, more than 60% of them seen only once. Material for sequencing was PBMCs. The receptor set was obtained from a woman in her 30s in good health and CMV-seronegative.

The chain has TRBV5-6 and TRBJ1-6; 7 bases line up with TRBD1. Germline values: CDR1 SGHDT, CDR2 YYEEEE. V dropped 0 bases and J dropped 8; count of bases not matched to a gene: 5. This CDR3 has 15 amino acids. For the CDR3, the DNA is TGTGCCAGCAGCTTGGGAGGGGGCGCGGATTCACCCCTCCACTTT. Translated: CASSLGGGADSPLHF.

The gene calls are TRBV20-1 and TRBJ1-1, with a tentative D call TRBD1 (5 bases). Between the trimmed V and J ends, which lost 4 bases and 11 bases, there was a span of 14 bases. This CDR3 has 11 amino acids. Germline CDR1 reads DFQATT; CDR2 reads SNEGSKA (reference sequence). For the CDR3, the DNA is TGCAGTGCTATTTATCAGGGTGACGCTTTCTTT. Translating it yields CSAIYQGDAFF.

For this clone: Different DNA sequences within this sample yield the same CDR3. The chain uses TRBV9 and TRBJ1-1; D remains unclear. Germline V CDR1 and CDR2: SGDLS, YYNGEE. The CDR3 is made up of 14 amino acids. With 0 bases removed from V and 0 bases from J, the gap between germline ends came to 6 bases. CDR3 sequence (DNA): TGTGCCAGCAGCGTAGCAGGCATGAACACTGAAGCTTTCTTT. This sequence encodes CASSVAGMNTEAFF.

This rearrangement joins TRBV5-1 to TRBJ2-3, with 10 bases that match TRBD1. The CDR3 length is 16 residues. Germline CDR1 reads SGHRS; CDR2 reads YFSETQ. V lost 4 bases to trimming and J lost 3 bases; unmatched junction nucleotides: 8. CDR3 DNA: TGCGCCAGCAGCCCGGGGGACAGGGGCGGTACAGATACGCAGTATTTT. As protein: CASSPGDRGGTDTQYF. Full variable domain (rest looked up from reference TRBV5-1 and TRBJ2-3): KAGVTQTPRYLIKTRGQQVTLSCSPISGHRSVSWYQQTPGQGLQFLFEYFSETQRNKGNFPGRFSGRQFSNSRSEMNVSTLELGDSALYLCASSPGDRGGTDTQYFGPGTRLTVL.

The V gene is TRBV18, the J gene TRBJ1-1; 7 bases map to TRBD1. V shed 3 bases and J 3 bases; nucleotides not matched to a gene: 1. Per germline, CDR1 KGHSH and CDR2 LQKENI. This CDR3 comprises 13 residues. CDR3 nucleotides: TGTGCCAGCTCACCGGACAGGCACACTGAAGCTTTCTTT. Translation: CASSPDRHTEAFF.

This clone was detected only a few times. This rearrangement joins TRBV19 to TRBJ2-7, with D uncertain. Trimming removed 4 bases at V and 1 base at J, with 5 bases between. The CDR3 loop spans 12 amino acids. Germline V gene data show CDR1 as LNHDA and CDR2 as SQIVND (reference sequence). CDR3 residues: CASSTSSYEQYF. The CDR3 DNA reads TGTGCCAGTAGTACGAGTTCCTACGAGCAGTACTTC.

The V gene is TRBV30, the J gene TRBJ2-7; 10 positions agree with TRBD1. CDR1 GTSNPN and CDR2 SVGIG come from the germline V gene (reference sequence). This CDR3 contains 15 residues. V shed 3 bases, J shed 5 bases, and the junction held 10 bases outside the gene matches. The CDR3 loop is CAWSRDRGKLHEQYF. The CDR3 DNA sequence: TGTGCCTGGAGCCGGGACAGGGGTAAACTCCACGAGCAGTACTTC.

This rearrangement joins TRBV7-2 to TRBJ2-7; a possible D gene is TRBD1 (6 bases). CDR1 and CDR2 (germline): SGHTA, FQGNSA. Trimming cost V 5 bases and J 3 bases, with 11 bases left between them. The CDR3 extends over 13 amino acids. The CDR3 loop is CASSQGIVYEQYF. For the CDR3, the DNA is TGTGCCAGCAGCCAGGGGATCGTCTACGAGCAGTACTTC.

The V gene is TRBV7-6, the J gene TRBJ2-1, with 15 bases lining up with TRBD2. The germline V gene encodes CDR1 SGHVS and CDR2 FNYEAQ. J gave up 6 bases and V 5 bases, and 14 bases lay outside the gene matches. CDR3 length: 19 amino acids. The CDR3 spells CASSPYGLAGGPVPNEQFF. The CDR3 bases are TGTGCCAGCAGCCCTTATGGACTAGCGGGGGGGCCGGTCCCCAATGAGCAGTTCTTC.

V and J are TRBV19 and TRBJ1-5, with D perhaps matching TRBD1 (6 bases). The germline V and J ends were trimmed by 6 bases and 5 bases, with 14 bases remaining between them. CDR3 length: 14 residues. The germline CDR1 and CDR2 sequences are LNHDA and SQIVND (reference sequence). In DNA form, the CDR3 reads TGTGCCAGTAGAAATGACAGGTTCCATCAGCCCCAGCATTTT. Amino acids: CASRNDRFHQPQHF.

The chain employs TRBV7-2 and TRBJ2-7, with 8 bases matching TRBD2. This CDR3 region has 16 residues. Germline lookup yields CDR1 SGHTA and CDR2 FQGNSA. Trimming at V came to 2 bases and at J to 3 bases, leaving 9 bases not matched to a gene. The CDR3 spells CASSLSLGLEVYEQYF. In DNA form, the CDR3 reads TGTGCCAGCAGCTTAAGCTTGGGACTAGAAGTCTACGAGCAGTACTTC.

The rearrangement uses TRBV11-2 and TRBJ2-1; 7 bases fit TRBD2. Germline trimming cut 6 bases from V and 2 bases from J; bases unmatched to any gene: 13. CDR3 size: 17 residues. Germline CDR1 reads SGHAT; CDR2 reads FQNNGV. The CDR3 bases are TGTGCCAGCAGGTCCTGGGGAGGGCTAGCTGCCTACAATGAGCAGTTCTTC. Amino acid sequence: CASRSWGGLAAYNEQFF.

The chain uses TRBV18 and TRBJ2-1; weak D call: TRBD1 (6 bases). CDR3 size: 14 residues. Trimming shortened V by 8 bases and J by 9 bases, and 20 bases separated the two germline ends. Germline CDR1 and CDR2: KGHSH and LQKENI. CDR3 sequence reads: CASKGGLSFGEQFF. The CDR3 DNA reads as TGTGCCAGCAAAGGGGGTCTGAGCTTCGGTGAGCAGTTCTTC.

The chain combines TRBV5-1 with TRBJ1-1; no clear D gene. This CDR3 contains 14 residues. Germline V gene lookup returns CDR1 SGHRS and CDR2 YFSETQ. With 4 bases removed from V and 0 bases from J, the gap between germline ends came to 10 bases. The CDR3 DNA is TGCGCCAGCAGCCAGATAAACATGAACACTGAAGCTTTCTTT. It is translated as CASSQINMNTEAFF.

The chain combines TRBV5-5 with TRBJ1-2, with TRBD1 matching over 9 bases. Losses at the gene ends were 3 bases for V and 6 bases for J; bases not matched to a gene: 3. The CDR3 covers 13 residues. CDR1 is SGHKS, CDR2 YYEKEE, per germline (reference sequence). This CDR3 is CASSWTGVHGYTF. The CDR3 DNA reads TGTGCCAGCAGCTGGACAGGGGTCCATGGCTACACCTTC.

The genes are TRBV5-1 and TRBJ2-3, with 9 positions matching TRBD2. The CDR3 consists of 16 residues. CDR1 is SGHRS and CDR2 is YFSETQ in the germline V gene. Trimming at V came to 0 bases and at J to 4 bases, leaving 6 bases not matched to a gene. CDR3 bases: TGCGCCAGCAGCTTGGCCCTAGCGGGGTATTCAGATACGCAGTATTTT. Protein product: CASSLALAGYSDTQYF.

The chain employs TRBV5-4 and TRBJ1-1; possibly TRBD1 for D (6 bases). Germline CDR1 reads SGHNT; CDR2 reads YYREEE (reference sequence). V lost 4 bases and J lost 6, with 16 bases in between. The CDR3 consists of 14 residues. CDR3: CASSLSPGHPEAFF. The DNA for the CDR3 is TGTGCCAGCAGCCTCTCCCCGGGACATCCTGAAGCTTTCTTT.

This chain links TRBV19 with TRBJ1-1, with D perhaps matching TRBD1 (5 bases). The CDR3 runs to 15 residues. Trimming pared 1 base from V and 8 bases from J, leaving 17 bases between. In germline, CDR1 is LNHDA, CDR2 SQIVND (reference sequence). The CDR3 protein is CASSIVLRGVGEAFF. The CDR3 DNA is TGTGCCAGTAGTATAGTCCTAAGGGGCGTCGGGGAAGCTTTCTTT.

The chain recombines TRBV9 with TRBJ1-3, with a weak D call TRBD1 (6 bases). The V gene lost 3 bases and the J gene lost 4 bases, with 20 bases spanning the gap. This CDR3 is 17 amino acids long. Germline CDR1 SGDLS, CDR2 YYNGEE. In DNA form, the CDR3 reads TGTGCCAGCAGCGGAGAAGGGGTGATGGGGGCGGGAAACACCATATATTTT. Its translation is CASSGEGVMGAGNTIYF.

The chain has TRBV13 and TRBJ2-5, with D possibly matching TRBD2 (6 bases). The end of the DNA is better explained by TRBJ2-7, so the J call may be wrong. Per germline, CDR1 PRHDT and CDR2 FYEKMQ (reference sequence). This CDR3 spans 14 amino acids. This CDR3 reads CASSVGRGFYEQYF. The CDR3 coding sequence is TGTGCCAGCAGCGTCGGACGGGGGTTTTACGAGCAGTACTTC.

Only a few counts were recorded for this clone. The rearrangement links TRBV18 to TRBJ1-5, with 7 bases identical to TRBD1. CDR1 KGHSH and CDR2 LQKENI come from the germline V gene. J gave up 4 bases and V 2 bases, and 11 bases lay outside the gene matches. This CDR3 is 17 amino acids long. For the CDR3, the DNA is TGTGCCAGCTCACCAAGTTTTCCGGGACAGCGAAATCAGCCCCAGCATTTT. Translated: CASSPSFPGQRNQPQHF.

This clone has more than one count but fewer than ten. The same CDR3 also results from other DNA sequences found in this sample. Written as DNA, the CDR3 is TGTGCCAGCAGGGGGACAGGAGTGAACACTGAAGCTTTCTTT. It is translated as CASRGTGVNTEAFF. The chain employs TRBV6-1 and TRBJ1-1; TRBD1 agrees at 8 bases. CDR1 MNHNS and CDR2 SASEGT come from the germline V gene. CDR3 length equals 14 residues. V lost 6 bases to trimming and J lost 0 bases; unmatched junction nucleotides: 3.

In regard to this clone: The sample holds other DNA sequences that translate to the same CDR3. This chain links TRBV5-1 with TRBJ1-3; 8 nucleotides align to TRBD1. This CDR3 has 15 amino acids. J was trimmed by 1 base and V by 0 bases; bases with no gene match: 0. Germline V gene lookup returns CDR1 SGHRS and CDR2 YFSETQ. CDR3 in amino acids: CASSLGTGSGNTIYF. DNA of the CDR3: TGCGCCAGCAGCTTGGGGACAGGGTCTGGAAACACCATATATTTT.

A remark on this clone: The same CDR3 also results from other DNA sequences found in this sample. The chain is built from TRBV29-1 and TRBJ1-1; D is perhaps TRBD1 (5 bases). Deletions cut 4 bases from V and 4 bases from J, with 13 bases between. This CDR3 has 13 amino acids. Germline CDR1 reads SQVTM; CDR2 reads ANQGSEA. CDR3 amino acids: CSVGLGGGTEAFF. The CDR3 bases are TGCAGCGTTGGCCTGGGGGGAGGCACTGAAGCTTTCTTT. Drawing the rest from reference TRBV29-1 and TRBJ1-1, the complete variable domain is SAVISQKPSRDICQRGTSLTIQCQVDSQVTMMFWYRQQPGQSLTLIATANQGSEATYESGFVIDKFPISRPNLTFSTLTVSNMSPEDSSIYLCSVGLGGGTEAFFGQGTRLTVV.

This clone was seen once. The chain carries TRBV7-2 and TRBJ2-7, with a weak D call TRBD1 (6 bases). The V end was cut by 3 bases, the J end by 2 bases, with 11 bases between. Per germline, CDR1 SGHTA and CDR2 FQGNSA. The CDR3 is made up of 14 amino acids. DNA of the CDR3: TGTGCCAGCAGCTTCCAGACAGGCGCCTACGAGCAGTACTTC. As protein: CASSFQTGAYEQYF.

The V gene is TRBV5-1, the J gene TRBJ1-6, with unresolved D. The germline V and J ends were trimmed by 0 bases and 4 bases, with 8 bases remaining between them. Looked up from germline, CDR1 is SGHRS and CDR2 is YFSETQ. The CDR3 is 15 amino acids. This CDR3 is CASSLGTGYNSPLHF. The CDR3 nucleotides are TGCGCCAGCAGCTTGGGGACTGGATATAATTCACCCCTCCACTTT. Complete variable domain (other parts from reference TRBV5-1 and TRBJ1-6): KAGVTQTPRYLIKTRGQQVTLSCSPISGHRSVSWYQQTPGQGLQFLFEYFSETQRNKGNFPGRFSGRQFSNSRSEMNVSTLELGDSALYLCASSLGTGYNSPLHFGNGTRLTVT.